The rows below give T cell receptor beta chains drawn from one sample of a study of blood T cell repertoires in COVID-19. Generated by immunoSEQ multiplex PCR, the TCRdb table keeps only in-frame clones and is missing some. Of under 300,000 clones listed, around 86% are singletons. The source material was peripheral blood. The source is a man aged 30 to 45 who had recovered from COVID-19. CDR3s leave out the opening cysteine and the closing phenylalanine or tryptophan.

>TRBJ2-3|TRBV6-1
ASSVYIGTPTGDTQY
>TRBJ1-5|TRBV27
ASSPGTDYQPQH
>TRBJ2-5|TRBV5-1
ASSPGTGGAETQY
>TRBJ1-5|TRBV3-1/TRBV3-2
ASSQGPPMTGTGRNQPQH
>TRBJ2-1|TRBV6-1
ASSESPPRTSGNEQF
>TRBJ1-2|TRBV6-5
ASSYSGGGRAYGYT
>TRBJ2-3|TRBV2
ASSEARLAYRD
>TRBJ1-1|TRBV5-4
ASSLGARDEAF
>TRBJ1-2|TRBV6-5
ASLSTGIDYGYT
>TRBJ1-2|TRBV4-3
ASSQETENYGYT
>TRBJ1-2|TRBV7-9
ASSFLDLYYGYT
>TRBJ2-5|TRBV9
ASSASLGGRVVTQY
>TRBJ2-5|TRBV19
ASGKPGLQETQY
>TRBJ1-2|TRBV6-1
ASSWEGQVYGYT
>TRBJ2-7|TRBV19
ASSMIAGDYEQY
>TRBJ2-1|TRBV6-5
ASSSPGRAHNEQF
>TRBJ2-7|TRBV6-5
ASSPDSSYEQY
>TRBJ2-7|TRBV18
ACGGPSKGEQY
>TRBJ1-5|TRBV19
ASSPIENQPQH
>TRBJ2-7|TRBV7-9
ASSQSGVHEQY
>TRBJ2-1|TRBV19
ASTSPRRQGSDEQF
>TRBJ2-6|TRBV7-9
ASSGTGLAHRGANVLT